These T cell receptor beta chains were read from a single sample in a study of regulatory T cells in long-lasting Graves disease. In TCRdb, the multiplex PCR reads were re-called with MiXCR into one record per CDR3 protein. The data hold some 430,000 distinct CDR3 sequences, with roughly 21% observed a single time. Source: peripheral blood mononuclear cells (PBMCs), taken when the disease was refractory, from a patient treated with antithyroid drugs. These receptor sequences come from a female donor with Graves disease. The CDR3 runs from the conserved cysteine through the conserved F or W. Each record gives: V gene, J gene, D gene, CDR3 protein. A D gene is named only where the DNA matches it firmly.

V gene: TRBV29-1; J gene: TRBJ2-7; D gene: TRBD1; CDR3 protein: CSVEGTANRGEQYF
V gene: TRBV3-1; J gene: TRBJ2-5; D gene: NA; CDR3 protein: CASSQWETQYF
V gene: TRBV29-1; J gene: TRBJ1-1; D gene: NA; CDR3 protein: CSVEMKGQAFF
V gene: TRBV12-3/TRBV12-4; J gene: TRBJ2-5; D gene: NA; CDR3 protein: CASSGGGVDETQYF
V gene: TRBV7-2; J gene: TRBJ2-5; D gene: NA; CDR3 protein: CASSSTFVGRETQYF
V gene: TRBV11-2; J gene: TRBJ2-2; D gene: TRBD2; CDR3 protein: CAIPFNSGELSF
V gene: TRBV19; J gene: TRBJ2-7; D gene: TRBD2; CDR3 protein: CASSESTGTSSYEQYF
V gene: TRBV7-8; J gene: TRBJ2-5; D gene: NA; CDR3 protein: CASSFIGAGNQETQYF
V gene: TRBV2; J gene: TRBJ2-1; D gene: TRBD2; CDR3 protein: CASSHRAGVNNEQFF
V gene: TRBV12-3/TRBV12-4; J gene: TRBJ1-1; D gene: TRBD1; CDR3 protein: CASRPRTGPNTEAFF
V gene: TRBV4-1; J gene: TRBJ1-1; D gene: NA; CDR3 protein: CASSQVGPQTEAFF
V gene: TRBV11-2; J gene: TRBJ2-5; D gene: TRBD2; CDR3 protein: CASRQAPGEGQETQYF
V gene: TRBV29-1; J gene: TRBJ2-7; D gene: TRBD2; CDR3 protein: CSVEVYGRRIAGIPLYEQYF
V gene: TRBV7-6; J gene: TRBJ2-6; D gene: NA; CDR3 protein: CASSLDTYSGANVLTF
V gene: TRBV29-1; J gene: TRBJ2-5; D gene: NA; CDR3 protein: CGAKQGIETQYF
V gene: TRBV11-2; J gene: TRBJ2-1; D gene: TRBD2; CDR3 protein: CASSLAGGAREQFF
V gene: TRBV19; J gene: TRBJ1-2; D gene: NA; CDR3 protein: CASSGGRRTNYGYAF
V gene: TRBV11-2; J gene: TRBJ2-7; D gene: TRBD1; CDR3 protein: CASSLARDRDEQYF
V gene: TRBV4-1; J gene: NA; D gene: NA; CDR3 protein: CASSQVGGGAGSPLHF
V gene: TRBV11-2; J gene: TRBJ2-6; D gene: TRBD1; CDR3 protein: CASSLGTGGSGANVLTF
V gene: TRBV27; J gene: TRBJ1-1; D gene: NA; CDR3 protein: CASSPWARDAEAFF
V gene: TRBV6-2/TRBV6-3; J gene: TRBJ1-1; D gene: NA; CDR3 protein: CASSDGQPKEAFF
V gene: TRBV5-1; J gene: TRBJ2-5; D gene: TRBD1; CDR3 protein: CASSQDRRRETQYF
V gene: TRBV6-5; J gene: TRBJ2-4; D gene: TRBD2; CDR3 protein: CASSLQREGPKNIQYF
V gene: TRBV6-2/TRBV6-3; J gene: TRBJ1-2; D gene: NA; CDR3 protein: CASSYNYGYTF
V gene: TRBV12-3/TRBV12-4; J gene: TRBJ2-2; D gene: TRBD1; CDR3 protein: CASSLWDRASGELFF
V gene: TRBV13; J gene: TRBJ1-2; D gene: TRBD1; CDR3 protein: CASSPGGRSGLFYGYTF
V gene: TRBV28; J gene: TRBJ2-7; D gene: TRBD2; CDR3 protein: CASSPAPGGSYEQYF
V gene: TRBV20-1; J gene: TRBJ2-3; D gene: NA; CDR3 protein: CSAPGKSTDTQYF
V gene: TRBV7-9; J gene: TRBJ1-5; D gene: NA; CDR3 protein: CASQDTGSNQPQHF
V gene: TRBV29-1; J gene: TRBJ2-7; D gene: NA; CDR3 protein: CSVRQVLTDEQYF
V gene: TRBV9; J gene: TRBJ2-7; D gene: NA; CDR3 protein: CASSGGAGRVYEQYF
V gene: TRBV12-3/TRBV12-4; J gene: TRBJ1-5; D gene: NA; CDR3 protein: CASRPRDSNQPQHF
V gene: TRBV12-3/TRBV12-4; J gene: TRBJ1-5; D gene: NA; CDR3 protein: CASSLRQTSNSNQPQHF
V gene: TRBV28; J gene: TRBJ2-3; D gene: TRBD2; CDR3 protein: CASREKREGPDTQYF
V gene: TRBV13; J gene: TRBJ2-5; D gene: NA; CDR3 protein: CASSIETRGETQYF
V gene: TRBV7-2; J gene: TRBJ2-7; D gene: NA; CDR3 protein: CASSLAQGRAYEQYF
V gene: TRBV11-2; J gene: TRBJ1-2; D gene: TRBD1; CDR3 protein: CASSLGQGAQNYGYTF
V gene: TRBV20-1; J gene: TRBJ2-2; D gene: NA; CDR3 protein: CSASPDRLANTGELFF
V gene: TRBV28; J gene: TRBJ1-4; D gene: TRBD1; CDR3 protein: CASSSTGFGNEKLFF
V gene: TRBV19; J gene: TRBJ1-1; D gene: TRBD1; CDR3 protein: CASSTQNRGKTFF
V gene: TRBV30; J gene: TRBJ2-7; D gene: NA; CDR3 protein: CAWSGGVPEYEQYF
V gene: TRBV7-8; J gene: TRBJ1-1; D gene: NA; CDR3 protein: CASSSDSDSEAFF
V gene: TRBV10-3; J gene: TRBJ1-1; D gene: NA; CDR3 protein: CAISESIDSPEAFF